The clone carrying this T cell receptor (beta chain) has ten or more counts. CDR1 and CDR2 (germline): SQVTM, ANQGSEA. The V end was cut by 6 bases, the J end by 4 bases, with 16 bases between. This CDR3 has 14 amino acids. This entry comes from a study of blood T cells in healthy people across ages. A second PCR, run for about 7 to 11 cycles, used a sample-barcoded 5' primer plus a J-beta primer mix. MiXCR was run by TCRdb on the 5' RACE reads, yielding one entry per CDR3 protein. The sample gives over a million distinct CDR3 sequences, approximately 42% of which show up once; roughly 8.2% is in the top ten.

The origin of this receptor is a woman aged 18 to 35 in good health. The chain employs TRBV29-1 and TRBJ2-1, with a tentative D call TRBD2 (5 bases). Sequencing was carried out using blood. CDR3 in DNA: TGCAGCGTGCCCCCTAGCCCCGTTTACAATGAGCAGTTCTTC. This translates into CSVPPSPVYNEQFF.